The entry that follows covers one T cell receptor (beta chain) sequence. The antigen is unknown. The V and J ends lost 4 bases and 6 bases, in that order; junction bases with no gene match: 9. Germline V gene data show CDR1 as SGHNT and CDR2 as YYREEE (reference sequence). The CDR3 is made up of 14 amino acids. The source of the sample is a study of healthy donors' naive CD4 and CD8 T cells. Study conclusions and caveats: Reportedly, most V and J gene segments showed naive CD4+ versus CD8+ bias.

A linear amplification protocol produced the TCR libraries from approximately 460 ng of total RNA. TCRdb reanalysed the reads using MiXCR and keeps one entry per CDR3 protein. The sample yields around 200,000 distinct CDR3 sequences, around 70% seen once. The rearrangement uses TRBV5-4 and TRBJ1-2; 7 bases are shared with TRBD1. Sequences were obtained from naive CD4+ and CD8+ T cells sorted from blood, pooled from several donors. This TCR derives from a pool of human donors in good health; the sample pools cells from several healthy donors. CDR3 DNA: TGTGCCAGCAGCACAAATCAGGGACAGAATGGCTACACCTTC. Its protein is CASSTNQGQNGYTF.